The source of this TCR beta chain is a study of cytomegalovirus exposure and HLA in healthy donors (dated by TCRdb to about 2017). Looking at the study overall: An earlier analysis of several hundred of the donors reported approximately 280 Gb of sequence data and 117 million unique TCR beta sequences obtained from about 180 million T cells. About 300 gigabases of sequencing data and some 85 million unique TCR sequences were included in an early release covering about 700 HLA-typed donors. Of the 350 to 450 genotyped donors, 81% were placed in the genetic ancestry cluster associated with self-reported Caucasian donors. The study aimed to test whether cataloging public T cell receptors could reveal signatures of past pathogen exposure. The T cell repertoires of 700 or so subjects were profiled by immunosequencing and related to cytomegalovirus serostatus. In addition to the first cohort of around 670 subjects, a separate validation cohort of 130 or so different subjects was used. To predict cytomegalovirus infection status, the study combined high-throughput TCR immunosequencing, statistical association of individual TCRs with disease status, and machine learning. To study patterns of TCR occurrence, a later analysis re-analyzed previously published TCR beta repertoires from 666 donors and added high-resolution HLA genotyping. The later analysis used no new phenotypic data to find candidate immune exposures, relying instead on TCR beta sequences and their occurrence across donors. In an earlier analysis of 587 of the donors, high-throughput TCR beta sequencing was used to judge whether each TCR beta V gene segment behaved as functional or pseudogenic. Donor age, sex, ethnicity and CMV serostatus were compiled together with the repertoire data. In a later genetic analysis, genome-wide SNP genotypes for about 55% of the 666 donors were used, and that subset was treated as a discovery cohort. All discovery cohort repertoires had been generated using a single sequencing platform. Both class I and class II loci were covered by HLA typing, at four-digit resolution. The number of typed donors differed by locus: about 620-630 for A, B, C, DRB1 and DQB1; roughly 510 for DQA1; 600 to 610 for DPA1; and approximately 450 for DPB1. Because of strong linkage in the cohort, 4 to 6 DR-DQ haplotypes were treated as single units for association and clustering. Among some 400 genotyped donors of the cohort, an average of approximately 220,000 unique TCR beta nucleotide sequences was sequenced per donor, of which 15% to 20% were non-productive. Summary of the overall study and its limitations: In this cohort, only TCR beta chains were sequenced, and detectable features were limited by the absence of alpha or paired-chain data. Linkage disequilibrium might explain the correlated functional status among segregating V segments, but an unknown experimental factor could not be ruled out. Across donors, most TCR sequences were observed very rarely, whereas some public TCRs were present in many individuals. In vitro tests confirmed that three of the cytomegalovirus-associated TCR beta chains recognize cytomegalovirus antigens. In an earlier analysis of some 640 of the donors, most TCR beta V segments were observed in productive rearrangements about 87% or about 30% of the time, broadly matching IMGT annotations. Because the 87-base-pair reads could not distinguish some IMGT-functional V segments, including TRBV6-2 and TRBV6-3, those segments were excluded. In a later analysis, TCR association rates were found to vary across HLA loci, with the most associated TCRs seen for DRB1 alleles and the fewest for HLA-C alleles. The study listed 164 TCR beta chains as associated with cytomegalovirus. A group of highly shared sequence variants was considered likely to be a technical artifact of the sequencing pipeline. The only immune exposure information available for the cohort was CMV serostatus. Cytomegalovirus status was reported to be diagnosed by the classifier with high specificity and sensitivity in both the original and validation cohorts. Seventeen rarely observed V segments, including chromosome 9 orphons, were excluded from the earlier analysis of 550 to 700 of the donors because counts were too low. In a later genetic analysis, a missense DCLRE1C variant was associated with V-gene and J-gene trimming of TCR beta chains, and the association was replicated in an independent cohort. In a later analysis, HLA-associated TCR beta chains showed more clonal expansion and lower generation probabilities than non-associated chains that were equally common. According to a later analysis, most CMV-associated TCR beta chains appeared to be HLA-restricted, and the HLA associations seemed to be driven largely by CMV exposure. A further reported finding was that TCR beta sequences accurately predicted the HLA-A and HLA-B alleles for most subjects in the first cohort. In a later analysis, several top co-occurrence clusters were reported to appear linked to parvovirus B19, influenza, CMV and Epstein-Barr virus. The presence/absence analyses assumed that sequencing depth was roughly uniform across donors, and that assumption may not be true. Because HLA typing was unavailable for some donors at each locus, only the typed subset was used in association tests. At a false discovery rate of 0.05, a later analysis linked around 17,000 TCR beta sequences to specific HLA alleles. It was suggested by the authors that the approach could potentially be generalized to other disease states and immunological phenotypes. Strong co-occurrence of HLA alleles, especially DR and DQ, made assigning TCR associations to individual alleles difficult. In a later genetic analysis, fewer N-insertions in productive TCRs were reported among donors in an Asian-associated ancestry cluster than the roughly 700-donor mean.

About this clone itself: Its antigen has not been determined. No qualities accompany the bases; no much larger clone lies one base away.

Reading the germline V gene gives CDR1 MNHEY and CDR2 SVGAGI. V loses 4 bases at its end and J loses 2 bases; junction bases beyond the gene matches: 7. The CDR3, cysteine through phenylalanine, is 16 amino acids long. The DNA shown is the 48-base CDR3, in frame from base 1. Library construction relied on the immunoSEQ multiplex PCR assay. A mixture of 60 forward primers for TCR Vbeta segments and 13 reverse primers for TCR Jbeta segments was used in the multiplex PCR. A multiplex PCR assay on genomic DNA amplified the CDR3 region of rearranged TCR beta genes. Amplified TCR beta libraries were sequenced as 87-base-pair reads on the Illumina HiSeq System. The source study handled its data this way. Across the 700 or so repertoires, a later analysis counted roughly 77 million unique TCR beta chains, roughly 11 million of which were shared by at least two donors. A nearest-neighbor algorithm error-corrected the raw reads and collapsed the reads into unique sequences, merging closely related sequences to remove PCR and sequencing errors. To assign V, D and J gene segments, CDR3 sequences were aligned to IMGT reference sequences. Each retained sequence needed at least a six-nucleotide match to both a V gene segment and a J gene segment. Rearrangements were classified as productive when the CDR3 lacked stop codons and remained in frame with V and J, and all other rearrangements were classified as non-productive. CDR3 was defined according to IMGT convention as the region running from the second conserved V-encoded cysteine to the conserved J-encoded phenylalanine. The earlier analysis of some 540 of the donors excluded any sequence lacking an unambiguous match to a single V gene segment. An earlier analysis of some 500 of the donors classified V segments as functional when productive rearrangements were above 56.7% and as segregating when the standard deviation between donors was above 5%. A statistical classification framework was developed to diagnose cytomegalovirus status using the catalog of TCR beta chain sequences. In a later analysis, TCR nucleotide sequences were compared against IMGT/GENE-DB human TR gene sequences so that V and J genes could be assigned. A later analysis assigned CDR3 sequences and most-parsimonious VDJ recombination scenarios with the TCRdist pipeline. In a later analysis, each TCR beta chain was defined by its CDR3 amino acid sequence together with its V-gene family, and reads lacking a unique V-gene family were excluded. To address suspected cross-contamination and a sequencing artifact, a later analysis removed roughly 640 highly shared, low-generation-probability nucleotide sequences. For each public chain, a later analysis derived a clonal expansion index from normalized ranks of inferred template counts within each repertoire. In a later analysis, generation probabilities were computed using a VDJ recombination model fitted to out-of-frame rearrangements, and the results were checked against IGoR. A later analysis scored TCR-TCR, TCR-HLA and TCR-CMV co-occurrence with hypergeometric tests, applying a repertoire-size bias correction to TCR pairs. In a later analysis, false discovery rates were estimated by permuting HLA or CMV assignments 20 times. In a later analysis, co-occurring TCRs were grouped using DBSCAN, and TCRdist sequence similarity was added for clustering within HLA-allele-positive subsets. Repertoires with fewer than 30,000 or more than 120,000 public chains were left out of co-occurrence clustering, as were four to six repertoires with anomalous nucleotide sharing. TCRdb re-hosts the immuneACCESS table, in-frame sequences only. Its copies lack some clones; in the studies checked, an unresolved V gene accounts for under half of them, and the cause for the rest is not known. V and J calls and clone size follow that table, whereas D and trimming were derived from the DNA. Counted in this sample were 200,000 or so clones; 65% to 85% of them appeared once. The top ten clonotypes cover 2.9% of the sample.

The cohort was made up of 666 healthy bone marrow donors. Cohort members were all nominally healthy when sampled, although unrecorded immune exposures were likely present. The donor tested CMV seronegative, placing the donor among the 352 seronegative members of the cohort. A peripheral blood sample was provided by each donor, and peripheral blood mononuclear cells were used for TCR beta sequencing. Genomic DNA was extracted from the blood cell samples with the Qiagen DNeasy Blood Extraction Kit. What was sequenced was PBMCs. This receptor was obtained from a young man in good health and CMV-seronegative. The rearranged chain carries TRBV6-5 and TRBJ1-4; the central 7 bases match TRBD1. The CDR3: CASSLGQSFTNEKLFF. Here is the DNA: TGTGCCAGCAGTTTGGGACAGTCCTTTACTAATGAAAAACTGTTTTTT.